This TCR beta chain originates from a study of blood T cells in healthy people across ages. This clonotype showed up just a few times. Together with a sample-barcoded 5' primer, a J-beta primer mix was included in a second PCR lasting about 6 to 12 cycles. TCRdb passed the 5' RACE reads through MiXCR, listing each CDR3 protein once. This table has 710,000 or so distinct CDR3 sequences, approximately 22% appearing once. The V gene end was trimmed by 6 bases and the J gene end by 2 bases; junction bases not matched to a gene: 6. Germline CDR1 reads SGHTA; CDR2 reads FQGNSA. CDR3 length: 14 residues. The sequenced sample consisted of blood. The source of this sequence is a man aged 70-80 years in good health. The chain joins TRBV7-2 to TRBJ1-2; 7 nucleotides agree with TRBD1. The CDR3 spells CASRGGGPNYGYTF. The CDR3 coding sequence is TGTGCCAGCAGGGGAGGGGGCCCAAACTATGGCTACACCTTC.